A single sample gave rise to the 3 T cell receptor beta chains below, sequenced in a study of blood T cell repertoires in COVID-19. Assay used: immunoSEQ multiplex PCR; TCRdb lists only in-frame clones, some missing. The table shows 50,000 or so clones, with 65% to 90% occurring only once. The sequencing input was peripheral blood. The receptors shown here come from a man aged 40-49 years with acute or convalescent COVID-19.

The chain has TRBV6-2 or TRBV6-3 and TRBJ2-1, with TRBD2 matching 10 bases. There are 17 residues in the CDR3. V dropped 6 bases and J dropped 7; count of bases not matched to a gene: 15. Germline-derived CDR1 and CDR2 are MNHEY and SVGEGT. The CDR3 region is CASSLLGVIAGGNEQFF. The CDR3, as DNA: TGTGCCAGCAGCCTACTCGGGGTGATAGCGGGGGGAAATGAGCAGTTCTTC.

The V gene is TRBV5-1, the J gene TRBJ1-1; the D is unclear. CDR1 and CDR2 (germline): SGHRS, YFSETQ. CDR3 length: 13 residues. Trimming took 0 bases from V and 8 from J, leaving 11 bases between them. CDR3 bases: TGCGCCAGCAGCTTGGCTGTTGCCGGGGAAGCTTTCTTT. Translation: CASSLAVAGEAFF.

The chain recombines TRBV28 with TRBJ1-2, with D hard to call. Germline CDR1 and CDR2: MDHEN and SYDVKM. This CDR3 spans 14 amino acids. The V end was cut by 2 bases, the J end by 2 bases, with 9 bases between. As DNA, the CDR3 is TGTGCCAGCAGTTTAACCGACAACAACTATGGCTACACCTTC. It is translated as CASSLTDNNYGYTF.